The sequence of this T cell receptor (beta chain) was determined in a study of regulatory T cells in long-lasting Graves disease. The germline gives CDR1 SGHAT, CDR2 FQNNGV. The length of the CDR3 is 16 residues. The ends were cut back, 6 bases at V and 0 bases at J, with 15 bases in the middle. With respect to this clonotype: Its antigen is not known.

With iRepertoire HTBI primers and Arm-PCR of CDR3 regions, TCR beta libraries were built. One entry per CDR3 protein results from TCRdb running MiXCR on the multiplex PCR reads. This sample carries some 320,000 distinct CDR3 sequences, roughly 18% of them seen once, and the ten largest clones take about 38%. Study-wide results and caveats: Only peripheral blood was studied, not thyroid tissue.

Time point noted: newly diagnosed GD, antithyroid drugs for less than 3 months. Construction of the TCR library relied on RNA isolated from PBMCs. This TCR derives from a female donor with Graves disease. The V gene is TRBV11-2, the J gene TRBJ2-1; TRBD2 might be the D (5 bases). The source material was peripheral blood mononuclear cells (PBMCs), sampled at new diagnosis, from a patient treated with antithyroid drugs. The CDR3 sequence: CASSSKLDSSYNEQFF. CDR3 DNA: TGTGCCAGCAGTTCCAAACTAGATAGCTCCTACAATGAGCAGTTCTTC.